The T cell receptor (beta chain) described here comes from a study of shared clonotypes between healthy human individuals (dated by TCRdb to the early 2020s). General notes on the study: Two women and a few men aged 18 to 49 years were included in the cohort. For each donor, CD4 naive and CD4 memory were each given three plates, CD8 naive was given two plates, and CD8 memory was given one plate. Each donor's leukapheresis produced roughly between roughly 0.85 and 9.5 billion PBMCs. To estimate repertoire size and how much clonotypes are shared between individuals, the study performed deep sequencing of blood TCR repertoires from five healthy adults. To increase sequencing depth and limit assay-specific biases, TCR repertoire library preparation and sequencing were carried out by different laboratories using diverse techniques.

What the study reported, not specific to this receptor: The genetic and exposure-history diversity represented was limited by the small number of donors. Naive subsets generally had larger estimated clonotype richness than memory subsets did. Based on pairwise subsampling, the degree of clonotype sharing among donors was expected to be affected by sequencing depth. Higher generation probabilities were observed for clonotypes shared by all four sorted-subset donors than for non-shared clonotypes. About 5% of naive CD4, 3.5% of naive CD8, about 2.5% of memory CD4, and 0.35% to 0.5% of memory CD8 clonotypes were shared across a handful of donors. Sampling was restricted to blood, and TCR repertoires in tissue are likely to differ from TCR repertoires in blood. Incomplete sequencing was indicated by rarefaction of sorted-subset datasets, despite the large sequencing depth.

This clone was detected only once. This receptor's antigen is unknown. Qualities for individual bases were not recorded, and no much larger clone is one base off. Healthy HIV-negative adults with no recently reported acute infections or vaccinations were included as donors. Every donor was a Caucasian adult living in Nashville, Tennessee, USA. CD4+ T cells were enriched through magnetic negative selection, after which naive cells were positively selected on CD45RA and the remaining negative fraction served as the memory subset. After blood collection by leukapheresis, PBMCs were isolated using Ficoll-Histopaque density gradient centrifugation and then cryopreserved in the vapor phase of liquid nitrogen. Analytical flow cytometry was used to check the purity and quantity of every magnetically sorted T cell population. Genomic DNA was isolated from each sorted fraction and quantified by UV absorbance on a Nanodrop 2000c.

Using the deep immunoSEQ assay, multiplex PCR amplified TCR CDR3 regions from genomic DNA. Genomic DNA extracted from each cell subset was distributed evenly over all wells of several immunoSEQ 96-well plates, and each plate served as one replicate. For sorted subsets, each replicate PCR was loaded with about 0.2 ug genomic DNA, equivalent to 30,000 or so T cell genomes. Purified libraries were quantified with a Qubit 3.0 fluorometer, sized on a Bioanalyzer 2100, and re-quantified with the KAPA Library Quantification kit. Every immunoSEQ 96-well plate was sequenced on a separate single-read 150-cycle Illumina NextSeq 550 flow cell. The original methods were these. The immunoSEQ output contained only junctional sequences without quality scores, so filtering could not match that applied to full-length reads. Sequences were annotated with PyIR, a Python wrapper for IgBLAST v1.9, using IMGT germline references to assign V/J genes and CDR3. Reads were filtered out if the reads had weak V/J assignments (E-value above 1e-6), no CDR3, stop codons, out-of-frame junctions, or ambiguous translated residues. V3J clonotypes were defined as sequences sharing an identical inferred V gene, J gene, and CDR3 amino acid sequence. Percentage overlap between repertoires was computed as shared unique clonotypes divided by the size of the smaller repertoire. Three approaches were used to assess repertoire richness: RTK rarefaction, the Chao1 estimator, and Recon v2.1 estimates of unobserved clonotypes. For all TCRbeta clonotypes obtained by the gDNA method from several donors, generation probabilities were computed with OLGA. TCRdb's version of the immuneACCESS table is confined to in-frame rearrangements and falls short of the full clone set. An unresolved V gene accounts for under half of the shortfall where checked; the remainder is of unknown origin. V and J calls and clone size are as listed in that table; D and trimming were resolved from the DNA. Recorded for this sample are 2 million to 2.5 million clones; more than 85% of them occurred a single time. Of the sample, 0.39% is held by the ten largest clones.

The CDR3 runs 14 amino acids, cysteine and phenylalanine included. Only CDR3 DNA is held: 42 bases, read in frame from base 1. CDR1 and CDR2, per the germline V gene, are SNHLY and FYNNEI. The junction shows trimming of 6 bases on V and 1 base on J, plus 13 bases between the germline ends. This TCR was recovered from a man younger than 30 in good health. Some clones in this sample may be carry-over from other donors' samples. The sequence is built from TRBV2 and TRBJ2-7; TRBD1 is a weak D gene call, 5 bases matching. The specimen sequenced was naive CD4+ T cells from PBMCs. The cell subset or site label here, explained by the study, means: CD45RA+ positively selected. The CDR3 region reads CASRGPTDSYEQYF. The bases read TGTGCCAGCAGGGGGCCGACAGATTCCTACGAGCAGTACTTC.